This T cell receptor (beta chain) came from a study of T cell responses to AZD1222 COVID-19 vaccine. Overall study results and limits: Mostly white British, mostly female donors; authors suggested clonal diversity may be underestimated.

As for this clone: Its target is not known.

Measured with immunoSEQ multiplex PCR; TCRdb has only the in-frame clones, and not every one. Of 130,000 or so clones in the sample, around 89% were seen once. This CDR3 is built from 18 residues. V was cut by 1 base and J by 4 bases, with 20 bases left in between. Germline-derived CDR1 and CDR2 are SGHTA and FQGTGA. This chain uses TRBV7-3 with TRBJ2-1, with D possibly being TRBD2 (6 bases). This specimen consisted of peripheral blood, obtained on day 0 of AZD1222 vaccination. This clonotype was sampled from an adult in good health. CDR3 loop: CASSLRGVEGRRYNEQFF. The CDR3 DNA reads TGTGCCAGCAGCTTAAGGGGGGTTGAGGGCCGGAGGTACAATGAGCAGTTCTTC.